The rows below give T cell receptor beta chains drawn from one sample of a study of cytomegalovirus exposure and HLA in healthy donors. This table comes from immunoSEQ multiplex PCR, and its TCRdb copy is limited to in-frame clones, with some not included. The sample includes some 110,000 clones, 74% seen only once; the top ten take about 4.4%. The sequencing sample was made of PBMCs. The origin of the receptors is a woman between 50 and 59 years old in good health and CMV-seropositive. Both conserved end residues are part of each CDR3. Fields, in order: clone size, D gene, V gene, CDR3 length, J gene, CDR3 protein, CDR3 DNA. D genes are given only for firm matches. Clone size is given for some rows only: seen once, a few or many times, or a class if the clone is expanded.

few	TRBD2	TRBV7-3	15	TRBJ2-1	CASSLIAGLYNEQFF	TGTGCCAGCAGCCTCATAGCGGGGCTCTACAATGAGCAGTTCTTC
once	NA	TRBV5-5	15	TRBJ1-1	CASSFRSIRNTEAFF	TGTGCCAGCAGCTTCCGATCTATTCGGAACACTGAAGCTTTCTTT
NA	NA	TRBV18	13	TRBJ2-1	CASSTNLNNEQFF	TGTGCCAGCTCAACGAACCTAAACAATGAGCAGTTCTTC
NA	NA	TRBV27	11	TRBJ2-2	CASTDTGELFF	TGTGCCAGCACAGACACCGGGGAGCTGTTTTTT
NA	TRBD2	TRBV7-9	17	TRBJ2-3	CASSFLAGPVGTDTQYF	TGTGCCAGCAGCTTCCTAGCGGGACCGGTGGGCACAGATACGCAGTATTTT
NA	NA	TRBV5-6	12	TRBJ1-6	CASLSYNSPLHF	TGTGCCAGTCTCTCCTATAATTCACCCCTCCACTTT
NA	TRBD1	TRBV19	14	TRBJ2-7	CASNKDRSSYEQYF	TGTGCCAGTAATAAGGACAGGAGCTCCTACGAGCAGTACTTC
NA	NA	TRBV5-1	14	TRBJ2-3	CASSFGASADTQYF	TGCGCCAGCAGCTTTGGGGCGTCGGCAGATACGCAGTATTTT
NA	TRBD2	TRBV15	15	TRBJ2-2	CATSRGAGLAGELFF	TGTGCCACCAGCAGAGGAGCCGGACTAGCCGGGGAGCTGTTTTTT
NA	TRBD2	TRBV2	15	TRBJ2-5	CASSDRRGGGETQYF	TGTGCCAGCAGTGATCGGCGGGGGGGAGGAGAGACCCAGTACTTC
few	NA	TRBV28	13	TRBJ1-4	CASIRATNEKLFF	TGTGCCAGCATCCGAGCAACTAATGAAAAACTGTTTTTT
few	TRBD1	TRBV25-1	13	TRBJ2-7	CATKGQNVYEQYF	TGTGCCACCAAGGGACAGAACGTTTACGAGCAGTACTTC
once	NA	TRBV20-1	11	TRBJ2-5	CSARAYETQYF	TGCAGTGCTAGGGCTTACGAGACCCAGTACTTC
NA	TRBD2	TRBV18	16	TRBJ2-2	CASSPPIAGGTGELFF	TGTGCCAGCTCACCACCGATCGCGGGGGGCACCGGGGAGCTGTTTTTT
few	TRBD2	TRBV10-2	15	TRBJ2-2	CASGLLAGGAGELFF	TGCGCCAGCGGCCTTCTAGCGGGGGGGGCCGGGGAGCTGTTTTTT
NA	NA	TRBV7-9	13	TRBJ1-5	CASSFGGEQPQHF	TGTGCCAGCAGCTTCGGGGGGGAACAGCCCCAGCATTTT
NA	NA	TRBV28	15	TRBJ1-4	CASTPPRGGGKKLFF	TGTGCCAGCACTCCCCCTCGGGGGGGTGGGAAAAAACTGTTTTTT
few	TRBD1	TRBV10-3	16	TRBJ1-1	CATNRQGVNGDTEAFF	TGTGCCACCAACAGACAGGGGGTCAATGGGGACACTGAAGCTTTCTTT
NA	NA	TRBV27	13	TRBJ1-1	CASSFIGGGDAFF	TGTGCCAGCAGTTTCATAGGCGGGGGGGATGCTTTCTTT
few	NA	TRBV2	15	TRBJ1-5	CASSVGSTGNQPQHF	TGTGCCAGCAGTGTGGGTTCGACGGGAAATCAGCCCCAGCATTTT
NA	TRBD2	TRBV7-9	14	TRBJ2-5	CASSDWGGQETQYF	TGTGCCAGCTCCGATTGGGGGGGGCAAGAGACCCAGTACTTC
NA	TRBD1	TRBV9	15	TRBJ1-2	CASSALGQGMDGYTF	TGTGCCAGCAGCGCTCTGGGACAGGGGATGGATGGCTACACCTTC
NA	NA	TRBV5-1	14	TRBJ1-1	CASSLFPGNTEAFF	TGCGCCAGCAGCTTGTTCCCCGGGAACACTGAAGCTTTCTTT
NA	NA	TRBV4-3	15	TRBJ1-3	CASSLAADRGNTIYF	TGCGCCAGCAGCCTCGCTGCTGACAGAGGAAACACCATATATTTT
NA	NA	TRBV19	14	TRBJ1-1	CASTISQGNTEAFF	TGTGCCAGTACCATCAGTCAGGGGAACACTGAAGCTTTCTTT
medium-sized	NA	TRBV7-9	14	TRBJ1-4	CASSLVFRSPKLFF	TGTGCCAGCAGCTTAGTTTTCAGGTCACCAAAACTGTTTTTT
once	NA	TRBV6-1	15	TRBJ2-1	CASSPDPTPYNEQFF	TGTGCCAGCAGTCCCGACCCGACACCCTACAATGAGCAGTTCTTC
once	NA	TRBV30	12	TRBJ1-2	CARQRNNYGYTF	TGTGCCCGACAACGGAATAACTATGGCTACACCTTC
NA	TRBD2	TRBV7-8	15	TRBJ2-5	CASSYRTSGQETQYF	TGTGCCAGCAGTTATAGGACTAGCGGACAAGAGACCCAGTACTTC
few	NA	TRBV7-2	16	TRBJ2-3	CASSLAQLGGTDTQYF	TGTGCCAGCAGCTTAGCGCAGCTAGGGGGCACAGATACGCAGTATTTT